This T cell receptor (beta chain) was recovered during a study of T cell responses to AZD1222 COVID-19 vaccine. Note on this clone: Its specificity is unknown.

Second-dose recipients at about 4 or about 12 weeks were treated as one pooled group. Between the trimmed V and J ends, which lost 5 bases and 6 bases, there was a span of 16 bases. CDR1 MDHEN and CDR2 SYDVKM come from the germline V gene. The length of the CDR3 is 14 residues. Study results and caveats: Sampling captured repertoires only after the peak T cell response. Clonal diversity was possibly underestimated; the donors were predominantly white British and more often female.

Generated by immunoSEQ multiplex PCR, the TCRdb table keeps only in-frame clones and is missing some. The sample holds hundreds of thousands of clones, approximately 94% seen once. The sequence was collected from an adult who received the AZD1222 COVID-19 vaccine. Sequencing was performed on peripheral blood, taken 28 days after the second AZD1222 dose. The chain uses TRBV28 and TRBJ1-2; possibly TRBD1 for D (6 bases). The CDR3: CASSTPDGGDGYTF. CDR3 nucleotides: TGTGCCAGCAGTACCCCCGACGGGGGCGATGGCTACACCTTC.